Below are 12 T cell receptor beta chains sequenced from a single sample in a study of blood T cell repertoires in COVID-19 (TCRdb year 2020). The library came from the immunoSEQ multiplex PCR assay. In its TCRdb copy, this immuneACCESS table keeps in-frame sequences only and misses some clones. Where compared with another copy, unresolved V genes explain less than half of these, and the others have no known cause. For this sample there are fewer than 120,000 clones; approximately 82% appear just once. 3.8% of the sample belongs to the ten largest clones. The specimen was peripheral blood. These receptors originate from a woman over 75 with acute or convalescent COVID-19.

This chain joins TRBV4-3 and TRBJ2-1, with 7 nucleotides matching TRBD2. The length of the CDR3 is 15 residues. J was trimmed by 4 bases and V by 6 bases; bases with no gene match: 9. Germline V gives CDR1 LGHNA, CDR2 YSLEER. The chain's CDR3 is CASRPSSGSYNEQFF. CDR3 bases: TGCGCCAGCAGGCCAAGTAGCGGGTCTTACAATGAGCAGTTCTTC.

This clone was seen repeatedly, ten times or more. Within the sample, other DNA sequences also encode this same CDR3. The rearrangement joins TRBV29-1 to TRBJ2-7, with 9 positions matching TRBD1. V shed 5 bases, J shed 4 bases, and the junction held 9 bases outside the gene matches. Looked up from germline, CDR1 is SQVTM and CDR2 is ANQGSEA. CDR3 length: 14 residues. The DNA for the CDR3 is TGCAGCGTTCAACCGGGACAGGGTAGTTACGAGCAGTACTTC. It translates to CSVQPGQGSYEQYF.

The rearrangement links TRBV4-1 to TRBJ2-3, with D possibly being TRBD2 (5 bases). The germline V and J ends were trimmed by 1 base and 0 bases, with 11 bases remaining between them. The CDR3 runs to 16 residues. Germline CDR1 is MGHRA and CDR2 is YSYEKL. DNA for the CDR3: TGCGCCAGCAGCCAAGGGTCGCGAGGGAGCACAGATACGCAGTATTTT. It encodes CASSQGSRGSTDTQYF.

CDR3 protein: CASSSTVAYNEQFF. The CDR3 region has the DNA TGTGCCAGCAGCTCGACGGTAGCTTACAATGAGCAGTTCTTC. The chain recombines TRBV5-4 with TRBJ2-1; D is undetermined. The CDR3 has 14 amino acids. Germline CDR1 SGHNT, CDR2 YYREEE (reference sequence). The ends were cut back, 3 bases at V and 4 bases at J, with 11 bases in the middle.

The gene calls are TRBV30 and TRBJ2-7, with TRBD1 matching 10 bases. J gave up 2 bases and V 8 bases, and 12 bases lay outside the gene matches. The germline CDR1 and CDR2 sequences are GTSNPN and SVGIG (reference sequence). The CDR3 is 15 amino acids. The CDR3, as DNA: TGTGCCGCAAACAGCCGGGACAGGGGCCCCTACGAGCAGTACTTC. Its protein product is CAANSRDRGPYEQYF. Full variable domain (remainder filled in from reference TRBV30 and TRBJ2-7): SQTIHQWPATLVQPVGSPLSLECTVEGTSNPNLYWYRQAAGRGLQLLFYSVGIGQISSEVPQNLSASRPQDRQFILSSKKLLLSDSGFYLCAANSRDRGPYEQYFGPGTRLTVT.

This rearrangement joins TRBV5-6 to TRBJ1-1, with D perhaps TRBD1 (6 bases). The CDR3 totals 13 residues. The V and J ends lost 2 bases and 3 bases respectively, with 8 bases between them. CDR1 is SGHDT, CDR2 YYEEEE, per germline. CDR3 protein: CASSFNRDTEAFF. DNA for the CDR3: TGTGCCAGCAGCTTTAACAGGGACACTGAAGCTTTCTTT.

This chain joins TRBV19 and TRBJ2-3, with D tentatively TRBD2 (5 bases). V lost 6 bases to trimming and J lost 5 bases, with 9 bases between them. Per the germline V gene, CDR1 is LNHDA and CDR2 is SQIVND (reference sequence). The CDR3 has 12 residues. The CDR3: CASSSGGDTQYF. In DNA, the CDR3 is TGTGCCAGTAGCTCCGGAGGAGATACGCAGTATTTT.

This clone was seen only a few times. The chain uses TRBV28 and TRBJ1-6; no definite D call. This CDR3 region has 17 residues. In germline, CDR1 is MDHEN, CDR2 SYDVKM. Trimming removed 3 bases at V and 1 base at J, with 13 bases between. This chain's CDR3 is CASSLVGLGSYNSPLHF. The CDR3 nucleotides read TGTGCCAGCAGTTTGGTTGGGCTCGGATCCTATAATTCACCCCTCCACTTT.

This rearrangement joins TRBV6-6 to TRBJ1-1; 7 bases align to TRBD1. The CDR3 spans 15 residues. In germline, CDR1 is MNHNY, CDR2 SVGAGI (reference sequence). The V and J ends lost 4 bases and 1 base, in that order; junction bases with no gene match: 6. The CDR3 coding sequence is TGTGCCAGCAGTTCGGGGACAGAGGCGAACACTGAAGCTTTCTTT. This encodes CASSSGTEANTEAFF.

DNA for the CDR3: TGTGCCACCAGTGATACCGACAGGGCCGAGCAGTACTTC. It yields the protein CATSDTDRAEQYF. The genes are TRBV24-1 and TRBJ2-7; 7 bases match TRBD1. Trimming at V came to 3 bases and at J to 6 bases, leaving 4 bases not matched to a gene. The CDR3 runs 13 residues. The germline gives CDR1 KGHDR, CDR2 SFDVKD.

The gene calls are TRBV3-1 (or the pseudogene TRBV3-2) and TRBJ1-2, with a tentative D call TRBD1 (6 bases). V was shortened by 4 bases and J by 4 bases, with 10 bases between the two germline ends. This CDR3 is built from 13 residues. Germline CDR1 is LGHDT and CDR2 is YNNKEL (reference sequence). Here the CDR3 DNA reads TGTGCCAGCAGCCCCACAGGGTCCTATGGCTACACCTTC. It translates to CASSPTGSYGYTF.

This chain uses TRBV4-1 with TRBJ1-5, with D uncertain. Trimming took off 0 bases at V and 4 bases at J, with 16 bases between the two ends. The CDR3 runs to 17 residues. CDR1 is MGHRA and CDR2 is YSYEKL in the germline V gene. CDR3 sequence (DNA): TGCGCCAGCAGCCAAGATTGGAGGACGGTCGATAATCAGCCCCAGCATTTT. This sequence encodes CASSQDWRTVDNQPQHF.